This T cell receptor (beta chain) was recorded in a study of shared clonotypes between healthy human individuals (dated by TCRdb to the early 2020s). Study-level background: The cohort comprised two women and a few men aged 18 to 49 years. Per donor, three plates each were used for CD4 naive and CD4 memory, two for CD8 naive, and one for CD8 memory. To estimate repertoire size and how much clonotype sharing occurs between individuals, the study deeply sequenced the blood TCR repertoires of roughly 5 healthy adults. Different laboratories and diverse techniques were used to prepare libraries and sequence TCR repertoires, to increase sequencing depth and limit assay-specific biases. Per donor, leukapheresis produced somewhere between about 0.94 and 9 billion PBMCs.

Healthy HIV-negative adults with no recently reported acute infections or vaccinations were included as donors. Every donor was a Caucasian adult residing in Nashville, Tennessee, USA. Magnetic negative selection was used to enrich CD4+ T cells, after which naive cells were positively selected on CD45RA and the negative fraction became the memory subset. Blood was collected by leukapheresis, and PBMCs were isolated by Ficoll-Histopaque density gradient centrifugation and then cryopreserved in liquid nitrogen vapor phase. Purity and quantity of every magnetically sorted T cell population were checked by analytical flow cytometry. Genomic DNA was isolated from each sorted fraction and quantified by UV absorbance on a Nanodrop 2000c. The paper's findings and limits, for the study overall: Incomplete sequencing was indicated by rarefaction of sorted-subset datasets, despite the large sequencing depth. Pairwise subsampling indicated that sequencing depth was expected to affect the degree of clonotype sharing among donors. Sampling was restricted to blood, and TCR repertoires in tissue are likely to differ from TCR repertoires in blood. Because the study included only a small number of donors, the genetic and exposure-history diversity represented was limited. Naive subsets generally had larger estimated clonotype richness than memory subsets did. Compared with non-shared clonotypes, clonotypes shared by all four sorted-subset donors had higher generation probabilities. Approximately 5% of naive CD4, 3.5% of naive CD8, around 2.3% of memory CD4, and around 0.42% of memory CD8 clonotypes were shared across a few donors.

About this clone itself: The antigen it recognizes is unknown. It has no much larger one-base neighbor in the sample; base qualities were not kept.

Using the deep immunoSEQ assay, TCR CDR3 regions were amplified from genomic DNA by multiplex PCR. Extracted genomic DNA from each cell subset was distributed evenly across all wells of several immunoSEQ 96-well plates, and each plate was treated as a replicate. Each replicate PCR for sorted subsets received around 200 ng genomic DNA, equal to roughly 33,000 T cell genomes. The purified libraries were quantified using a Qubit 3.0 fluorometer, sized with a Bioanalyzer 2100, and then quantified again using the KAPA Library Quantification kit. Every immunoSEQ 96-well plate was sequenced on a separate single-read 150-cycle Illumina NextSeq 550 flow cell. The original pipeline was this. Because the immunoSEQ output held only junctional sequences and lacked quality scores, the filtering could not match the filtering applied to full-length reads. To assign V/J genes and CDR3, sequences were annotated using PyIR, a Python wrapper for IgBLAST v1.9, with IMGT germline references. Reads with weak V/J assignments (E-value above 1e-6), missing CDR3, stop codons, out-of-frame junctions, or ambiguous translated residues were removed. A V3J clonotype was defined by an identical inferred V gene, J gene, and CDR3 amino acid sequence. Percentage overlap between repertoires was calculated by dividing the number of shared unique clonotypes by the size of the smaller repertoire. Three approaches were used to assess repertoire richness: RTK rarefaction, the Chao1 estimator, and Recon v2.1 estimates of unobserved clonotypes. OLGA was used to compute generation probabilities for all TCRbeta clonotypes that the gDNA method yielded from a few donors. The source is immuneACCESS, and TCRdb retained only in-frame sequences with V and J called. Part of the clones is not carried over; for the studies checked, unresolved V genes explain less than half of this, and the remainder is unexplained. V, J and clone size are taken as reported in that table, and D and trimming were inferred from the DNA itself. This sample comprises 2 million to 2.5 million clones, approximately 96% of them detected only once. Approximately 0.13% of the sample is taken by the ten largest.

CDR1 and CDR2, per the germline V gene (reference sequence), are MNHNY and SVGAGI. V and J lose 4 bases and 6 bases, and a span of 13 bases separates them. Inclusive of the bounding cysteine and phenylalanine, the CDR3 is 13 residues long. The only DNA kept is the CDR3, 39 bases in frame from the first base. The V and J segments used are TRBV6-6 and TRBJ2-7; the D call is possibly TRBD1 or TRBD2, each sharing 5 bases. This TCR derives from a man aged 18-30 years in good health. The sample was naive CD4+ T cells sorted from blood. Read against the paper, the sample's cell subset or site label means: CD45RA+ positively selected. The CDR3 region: CASSWDRLGEQYF. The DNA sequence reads TGTGCCAGCAGTTGGGACCGCCTCGGCGAGCAGTACTTC.